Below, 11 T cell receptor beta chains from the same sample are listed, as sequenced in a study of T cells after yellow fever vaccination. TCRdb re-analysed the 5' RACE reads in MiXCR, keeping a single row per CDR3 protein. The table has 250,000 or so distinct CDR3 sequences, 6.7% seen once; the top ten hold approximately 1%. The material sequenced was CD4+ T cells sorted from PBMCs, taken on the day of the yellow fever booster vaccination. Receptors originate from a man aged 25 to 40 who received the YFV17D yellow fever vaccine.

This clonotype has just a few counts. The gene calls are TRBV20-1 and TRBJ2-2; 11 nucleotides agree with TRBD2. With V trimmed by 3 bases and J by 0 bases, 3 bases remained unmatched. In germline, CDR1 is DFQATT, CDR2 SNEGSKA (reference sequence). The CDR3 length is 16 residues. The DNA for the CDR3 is TGCAGTGCTAGGGGGACTAGCGGACCGAACACCGGGGAGCTGTTTTTT. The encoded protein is CSARGTSGPNTGELFF.

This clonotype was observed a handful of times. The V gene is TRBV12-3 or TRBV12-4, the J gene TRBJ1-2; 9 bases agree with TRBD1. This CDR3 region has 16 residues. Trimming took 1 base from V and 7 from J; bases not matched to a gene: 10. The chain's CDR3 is CASSLGGTGSGGGYTF. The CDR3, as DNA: TGTGCCAGCAGTTTAGGCGGGACAGGGTCCGGAGGTGGCTACACCTTC.

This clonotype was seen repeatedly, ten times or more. The CDR3 DNA reads as TGTGCCAGCAGCGAACGGGGGACCCAGTACTTC. This encodes CASSERGTQYF. The gene calls are TRBV7-8 and TRBJ2-5, with TRBD2 as a possible D gene (5 bases). The CDR3 is 11 amino acids. Germline CDR1 is SGHVS and CDR2 is FQNEAQ. V was trimmed by 5 bases and J by 7 bases, leaving 8 bases between them.

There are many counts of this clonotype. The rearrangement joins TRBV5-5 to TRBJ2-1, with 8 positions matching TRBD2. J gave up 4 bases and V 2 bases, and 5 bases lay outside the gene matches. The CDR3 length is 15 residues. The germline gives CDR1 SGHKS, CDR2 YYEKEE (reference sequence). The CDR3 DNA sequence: TGTGCCAGCAGCTTATTGAGCGGGGGATACAATGAGCAGTTCTTC. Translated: CASSLLSGGYNEQFF. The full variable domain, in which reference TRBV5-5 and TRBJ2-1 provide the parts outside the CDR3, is DAGVTQSPTHLIKTRGQQVTLRCSPISGHKSVSWYQQVLGQGPQFIFQYYEKEERGRGNFPDRFSARQFPNYSSELNVNALLLGDSALYLCASSLLSGGYNEQFFGPGTRLTVL.

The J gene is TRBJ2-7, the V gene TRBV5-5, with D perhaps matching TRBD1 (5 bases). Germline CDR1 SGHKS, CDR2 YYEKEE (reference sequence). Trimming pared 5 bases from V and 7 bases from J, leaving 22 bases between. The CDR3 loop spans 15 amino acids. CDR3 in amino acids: CASRSSRALQGEQYF. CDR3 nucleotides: TGTGCCAGCAGAAGTTCCAGGGCCCTACAAGGGGAGCAGTACTTC.

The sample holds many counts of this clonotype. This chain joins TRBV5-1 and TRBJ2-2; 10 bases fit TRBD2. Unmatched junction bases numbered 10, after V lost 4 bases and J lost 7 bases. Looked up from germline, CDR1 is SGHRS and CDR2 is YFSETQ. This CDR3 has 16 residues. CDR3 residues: CASSLGLAAGHGELFF. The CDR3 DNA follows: TGCGCCAGCAGCCTAGGACTAGCGGCCGGGCACGGGGAGCTGTTTTTT.

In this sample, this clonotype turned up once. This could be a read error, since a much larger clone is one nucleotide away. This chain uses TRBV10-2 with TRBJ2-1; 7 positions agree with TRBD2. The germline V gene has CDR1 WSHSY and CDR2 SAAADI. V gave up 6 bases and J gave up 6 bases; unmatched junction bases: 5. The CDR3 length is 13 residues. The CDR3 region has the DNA TGCGCCAGCAGGAGCGGGAATAGCAATGAGCAGTTCTTC. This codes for CASRSGNSNEQFF.

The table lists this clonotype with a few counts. The CDR3 spells CASSLGGRYTEAFF. CDR3 DNA sequence: TGTGCCAGCAGCTTAGGGGGCAGGTACACTGAAGCTTTCTTT. The chain joins TRBV7-2 to TRBJ1-1; D may be TRBD1 (5 bases). V was pared by 1 base and J by 3 bases, with 9 bases between. Germline loops: CDR1 SGHTA, CDR2 FQGNSA. There are 14 residues in the CDR3.

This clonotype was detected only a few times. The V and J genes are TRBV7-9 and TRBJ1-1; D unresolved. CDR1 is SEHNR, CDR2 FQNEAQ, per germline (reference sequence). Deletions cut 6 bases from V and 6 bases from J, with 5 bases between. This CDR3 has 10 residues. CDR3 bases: TGTGCCAGCAGTACAGCTGAAGCTTTCTTT. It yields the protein CASSTAEAFF.

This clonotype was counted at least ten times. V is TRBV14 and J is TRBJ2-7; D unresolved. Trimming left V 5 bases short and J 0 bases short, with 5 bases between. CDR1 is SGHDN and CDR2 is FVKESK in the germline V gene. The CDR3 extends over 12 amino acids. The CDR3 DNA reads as TGTGCCAGCAGCACTCTCTCCTACGAGCAGTACTTC. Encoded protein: CASSTLSYEQYF.

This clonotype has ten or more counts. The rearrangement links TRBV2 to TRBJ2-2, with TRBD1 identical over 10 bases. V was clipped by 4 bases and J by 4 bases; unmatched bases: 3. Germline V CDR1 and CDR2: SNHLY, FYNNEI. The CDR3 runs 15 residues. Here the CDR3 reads CASSGQGARTGELFF. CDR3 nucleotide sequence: TGTGCCAGCAGTGGACAGGGGGCGCGCACCGGGGAGCTGTTTTTT.